A single sample is the source of the 4 T cell receptor beta chains below, sequenced in a study of Ad26.COV2.S vaccination and SARS-CoV-2 variants. Documented treatment: roughly 19 received Ad26.COV2.S at low or high dose, single or two shots; about 5 received placebo; per-sample allocation not given. Repertoires come from day 63 after the first vaccine or placebo injection. Using immunoSEQ multiplex PCR, the repertoire was profiled, and TCRdb retains in-frame clones only, with some absent. This sample yields more than 400,000 clones, of which 92% are seen a single time; less than 2% belongs to the top ten. Sequences were derived from peripheral blood, sampled in a trial of Ad26.COV2.S vaccine versus placebo. The receptors come from a person aged 18-60 years who received the Ad26.COV2.S COVID-19 vaccine or a placebo.

V gene TRBV2 combines with J gene TRBJ2-1; D call uncertain. From germline, CDR1 is SNHLY and CDR2 FYNNEI. The V and J ends lost 5 bases and 7 bases respectively, with 12 bases between them. The CDR3 contains 13 residues. CDR3 sequence: CASSLRSLNEQFF. The CDR3 DNA reads TGTGCCAGCAGTCTTCGGTCACTTAATGAGCAGTTCTTC. Looking up the rest from reference TRBV2 and TRBJ2-1 gives the full variable domain: EPEVTQTPSHQVTQMGQEVILRCVPISNHLYFYWYRQILGQKVEFLVSFYNNEISEKSEIFDDQFSVERPDGSNFTLKIRSTKLEDSAMYFCASSLRSLNEQFFGPGTRLTVL.

This clone was picked up one time. V and J are TRBV9 and TRBJ1-1; no clear D. The CDR3 loop spans 11 amino acids. V shed 3 bases and J shed 10 bases, with 10 bases lying between them. The germline CDR1 and CDR2 sequences are SGDLS and YYNGEE. In nucleotides, the CDR3 is TGTGCCAGCAGCGAGGATGGGAGAGCTTTCTTT. It yields the protein CASSEDGRAFF.

The sample holds one count of this clone. The chain couples TRBV4-1 to TRBJ2-5; 15 bases are shared with TRBD2. Losses at the gene ends were 3 bases for V and 0 bases for J; bases not matched to a gene: 5. This CDR3 is built from 18 residues. The germline gives CDR1 MGHRA, CDR2 YSYEKL. The DNA of the CDR3 is TGCGCCAGCAGCCATGGGACTAGCGGGGGGAATAACCAAGAGACCCAGTACTTC. Amino acids: CASSHGTSGGNNQETQYF.

The chain recombines TRBV30 with TRBJ2-1, with D maybe TRBD2 (7 bases). V was trimmed by 5 bases and J by 4 bases, leaving 12 bases between them. Germline V gives CDR1 GTSNPN, CDR2 SVGIG (reference sequence). The CDR3 is made up of 13 amino acids. The CDR3 loop reads CAWGRDTYNEQFF. As DNA, the CDR3 is TGTGCCTGGGGGAGGGACACTTACAATGAGCAGTTCTTC.